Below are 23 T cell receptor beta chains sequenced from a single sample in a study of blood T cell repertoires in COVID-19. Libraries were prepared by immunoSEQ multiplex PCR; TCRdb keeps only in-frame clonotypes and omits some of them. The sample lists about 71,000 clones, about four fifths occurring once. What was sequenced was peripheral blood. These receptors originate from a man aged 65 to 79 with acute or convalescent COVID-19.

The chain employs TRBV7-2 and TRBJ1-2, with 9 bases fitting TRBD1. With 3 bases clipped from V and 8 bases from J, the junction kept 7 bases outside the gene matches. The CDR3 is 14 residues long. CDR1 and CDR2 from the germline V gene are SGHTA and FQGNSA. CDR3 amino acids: CASSFPGQGNGYTF. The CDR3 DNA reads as TGTGCCAGCAGCTTTCCGGGACAGGGCAACGGCTACACCTTC. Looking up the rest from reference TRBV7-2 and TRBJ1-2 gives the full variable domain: GAGVSQSPSNKVTEKGKDVELRCDPISGHTALYWYRQSLGQGLEFLIYFQGNSAPDKSGLPSDRFSAERTGGSVSTLTIQRTQQEDSAVYLCASSFPGQGNGYTFGSGTRLTVV.

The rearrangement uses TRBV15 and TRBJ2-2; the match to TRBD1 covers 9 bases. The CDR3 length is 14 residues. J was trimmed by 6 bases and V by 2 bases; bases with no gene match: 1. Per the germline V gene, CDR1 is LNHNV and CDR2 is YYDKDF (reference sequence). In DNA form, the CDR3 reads TGTGCCACCAGCAGAAACAGGGGGCCCGGGGAGCTGTTTTTT. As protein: CATSRNRGPGELFF. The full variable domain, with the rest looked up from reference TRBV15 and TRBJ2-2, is DAMVIQNPRYQVTQFGKPVTLSCSQTLNHNVMYWYQQKSSQAPKLLFHYYDKDFNNEADTPDNFQSRRPNTSFCFLDIRSPGLGDTAMYLCATSRNRGPGELFFGEGSRLTVL.

The CDR3 nucleotides read TGTGCCAGCAGCTTCGCCACCCTACAGGGGGCAATGTCGGGCTACACCTTC. Protein sequence: CASSFATLQGAMSGYTF. This chain links TRBV13 with TRBJ1-2; TRBD1 matches 9 bases. The CDR3 is 17 residues long. V lost 3 bases and J lost 8; bases outside the gene matches: 16. Per germline, CDR1 PRHDT and CDR2 FYEKMQ (reference sequence).

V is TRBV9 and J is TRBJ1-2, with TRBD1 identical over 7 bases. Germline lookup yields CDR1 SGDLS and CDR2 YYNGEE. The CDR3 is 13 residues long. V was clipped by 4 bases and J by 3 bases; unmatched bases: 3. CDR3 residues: CASSRQGDYGYTF. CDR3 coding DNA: TGTGCCAGCAGCAGACAGGGAGACTATGGCTACACCTTC. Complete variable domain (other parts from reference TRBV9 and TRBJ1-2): DSGVTQTPKHLITATGQRVTLRCSPRSGDLSVYWYQQSLDQGLQFLIQYYNGEERAKGNILERFSAQQFPDLHSELNLSSLELGDSALYFCASSRQGDYGYTFGSGTRLTVV.

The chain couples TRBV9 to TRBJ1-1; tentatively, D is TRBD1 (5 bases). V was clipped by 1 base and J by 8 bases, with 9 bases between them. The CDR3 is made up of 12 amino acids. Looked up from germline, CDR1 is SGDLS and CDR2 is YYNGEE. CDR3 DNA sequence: TGTGCCAGCAGCGTAAATCAGGGAGAAGCTTTCTTT. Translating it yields CASSVNQGEAFF.

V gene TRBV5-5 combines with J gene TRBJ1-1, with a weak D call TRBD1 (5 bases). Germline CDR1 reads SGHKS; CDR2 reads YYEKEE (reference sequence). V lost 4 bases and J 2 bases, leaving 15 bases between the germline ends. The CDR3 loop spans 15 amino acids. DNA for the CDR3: TGTGCCAGCAGCCGTTATGTGACAGCTAACACTGAAGCTTTCTTT. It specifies CASSRYVTANTEAFF.

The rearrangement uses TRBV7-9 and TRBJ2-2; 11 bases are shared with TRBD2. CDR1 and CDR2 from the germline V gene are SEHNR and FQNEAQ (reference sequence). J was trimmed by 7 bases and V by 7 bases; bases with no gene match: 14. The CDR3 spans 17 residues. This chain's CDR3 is CASTPGELAGVDGELFF. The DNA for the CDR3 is TGTGCCAGCACCCCTGGAGAACTAGCGGGAGTCGACGGGGAGCTGTTTTTT.

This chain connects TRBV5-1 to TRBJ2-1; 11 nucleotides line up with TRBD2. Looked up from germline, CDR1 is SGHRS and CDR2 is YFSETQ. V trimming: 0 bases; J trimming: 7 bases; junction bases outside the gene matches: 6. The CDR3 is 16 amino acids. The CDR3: CASSLVAGGPMNEQFF. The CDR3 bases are TGCGCCAGCAGCTTGGTAGCGGGAGGGCCTATGAATGAGCAGTTCTTC.

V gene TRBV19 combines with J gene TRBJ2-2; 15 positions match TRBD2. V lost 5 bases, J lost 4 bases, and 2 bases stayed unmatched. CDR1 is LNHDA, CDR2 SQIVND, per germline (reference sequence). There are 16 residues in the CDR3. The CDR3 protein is CASSAGLAGGTGELFF. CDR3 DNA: TGTGCCAGTAGTGCGGGACTAGCGGGAGGCACCGGGGAGCTGTTTTTT.

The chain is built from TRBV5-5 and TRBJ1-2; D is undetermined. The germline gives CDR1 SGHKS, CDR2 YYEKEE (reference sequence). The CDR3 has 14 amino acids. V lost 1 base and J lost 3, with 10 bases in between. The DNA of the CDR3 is TGTGCCAGCAGCTTGCAGGAAGGTGACTATGGCTACACCTTC. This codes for CASSLQEGDYGYTF.

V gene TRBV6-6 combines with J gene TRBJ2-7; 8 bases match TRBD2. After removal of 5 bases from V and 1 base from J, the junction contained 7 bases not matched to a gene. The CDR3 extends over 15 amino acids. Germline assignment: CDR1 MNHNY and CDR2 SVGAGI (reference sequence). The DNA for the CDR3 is TGTGCCAGCAGTCACACTAGCGGAGATTCCTACGAGCAGTACTTC. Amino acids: CASSHTSGDSYEQYF.

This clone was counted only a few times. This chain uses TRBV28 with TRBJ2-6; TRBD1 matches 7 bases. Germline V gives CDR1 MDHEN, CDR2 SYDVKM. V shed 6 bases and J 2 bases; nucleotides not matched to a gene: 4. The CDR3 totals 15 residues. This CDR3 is CASSHRGPGANVLTF. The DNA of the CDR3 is TGTGCCAGCAGCCACAGGGGTCCTGGGGCCAACGTCCTGACTTTC.

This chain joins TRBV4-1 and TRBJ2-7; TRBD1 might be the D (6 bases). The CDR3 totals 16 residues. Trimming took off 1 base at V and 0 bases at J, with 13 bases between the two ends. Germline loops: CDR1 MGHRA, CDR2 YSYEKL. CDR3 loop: CASSQGPGQSSYEQYF. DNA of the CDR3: TGCGCCAGCAGCCAAGGCCCAGGACAGAGCTCCTACGAGCAGTACTTC.

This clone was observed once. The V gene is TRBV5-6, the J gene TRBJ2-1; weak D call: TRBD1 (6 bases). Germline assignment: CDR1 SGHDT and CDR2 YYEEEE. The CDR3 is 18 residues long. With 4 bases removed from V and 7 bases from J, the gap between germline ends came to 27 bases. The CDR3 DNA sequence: TGTGCCAGCAGCCTGAGGGTTGTGCGGCCAGGGGCAGAGAATGAGCAGTTCTTC. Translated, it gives CASSLRVVRPGAENEQFF. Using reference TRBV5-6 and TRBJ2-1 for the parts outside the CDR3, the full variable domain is DAGVTQSPTHLIKTRGQQVTLRCSPKSGHDTVSWYQQALGQGPQFIFQYYEEEERQRGNFPDRFSGHQFPNYSSELNVNALLLGDSALYLCASSLRVVRPGAENEQFFGPGTRLTVL.

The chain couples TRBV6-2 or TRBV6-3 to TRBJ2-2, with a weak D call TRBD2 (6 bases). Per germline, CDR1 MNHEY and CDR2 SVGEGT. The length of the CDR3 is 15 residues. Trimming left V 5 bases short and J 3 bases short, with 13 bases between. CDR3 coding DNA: TGTGCCAGCAGTCCGGGAGACAGATACACCGGGGAGCTGTTTTTT. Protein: CASSPGDRYTGELFF.

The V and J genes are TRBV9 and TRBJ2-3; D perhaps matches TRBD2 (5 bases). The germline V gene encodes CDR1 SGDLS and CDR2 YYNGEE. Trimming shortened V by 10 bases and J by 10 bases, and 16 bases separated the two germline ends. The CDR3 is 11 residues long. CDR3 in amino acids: CACRDRFSQYF. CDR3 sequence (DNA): TGTGCCTGCCGGGATAGATTTTCGCAGTATTTT.

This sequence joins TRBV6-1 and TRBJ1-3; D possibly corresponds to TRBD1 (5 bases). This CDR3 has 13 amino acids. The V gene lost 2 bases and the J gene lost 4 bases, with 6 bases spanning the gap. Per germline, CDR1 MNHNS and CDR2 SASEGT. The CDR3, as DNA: TGTGCCAGCAGTGAATGGGGCGGAAACACCATATATTTT. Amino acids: CASSEWGGNTIYF.

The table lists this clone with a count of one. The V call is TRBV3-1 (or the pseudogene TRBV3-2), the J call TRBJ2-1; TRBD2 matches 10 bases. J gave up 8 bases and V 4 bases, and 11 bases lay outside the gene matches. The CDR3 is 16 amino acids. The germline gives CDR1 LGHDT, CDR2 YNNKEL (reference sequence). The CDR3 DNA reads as TGTGCCAGCAGCCGCGCCGGGGGGACTAGCGCCCATGAGCAGTTCTTC. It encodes CASSRAGGTSAHEQFF.

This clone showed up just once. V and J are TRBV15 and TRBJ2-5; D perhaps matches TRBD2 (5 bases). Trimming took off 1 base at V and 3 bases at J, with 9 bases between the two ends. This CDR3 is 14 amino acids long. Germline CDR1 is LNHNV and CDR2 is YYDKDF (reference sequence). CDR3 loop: CATSRVPSKETQYF. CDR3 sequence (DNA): TGTGCCACCAGCAGAGTGCCTAGCAAAGAGACCCAGTACTTC.

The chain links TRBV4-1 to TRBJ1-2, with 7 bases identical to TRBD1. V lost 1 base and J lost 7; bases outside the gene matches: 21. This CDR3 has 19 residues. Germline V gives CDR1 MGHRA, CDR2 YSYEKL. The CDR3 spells CASSQGENPLEGGVRGYTF. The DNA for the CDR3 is TGCGCCAGCAGCCAAGGCGAGAATCCCTTGGAAGGGGGCGTTCGTGGCTACACCTTC.

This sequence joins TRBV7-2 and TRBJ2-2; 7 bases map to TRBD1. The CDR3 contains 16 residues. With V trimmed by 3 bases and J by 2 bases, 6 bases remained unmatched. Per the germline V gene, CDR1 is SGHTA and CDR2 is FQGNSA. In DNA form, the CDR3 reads TGTGCCAGCAGCTTCTCCCGGGACAGTAACACCGGGGAGCTGTTTTTT. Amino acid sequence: CASSFSRDSNTGELFF.

CDR3 sequence: CASSVGQTYEQYF. The CDR3 nucleotides are TGTGCCAGCAGCGTGGGACAGACCTACGAGCAGTACTTC. The V and J genes are TRBV7-8 and TRBJ2-7; TRBD1 matches 7 bases. V shed 5 bases and J 2 bases; nucleotides not matched to a gene: 3. Per the germline V gene, CDR1 is SGHVS and CDR2 is FQNEAQ. This CDR3 spans 13 amino acids.

The CDR3 spells CASSQDYQETQYF. CDR3 nucleotide sequence: TGTGCCAGCAGCCAAGACTACCAAGAGACCCAGTACTTC. The chain uses TRBV3-1 (or the pseudogene TRBV3-2) and TRBJ2-5; D not certain. The germline V and J ends were trimmed by 0 bases and 0 bases, with 2 bases remaining between them. The V gene's germline CDR1 is LGHDT and CDR2 YNNKEL (reference sequence). The CDR3 extends over 13 amino acids.